One and the same sample provided the 27 T cell receptor beta chains below, sequenced in a study of a mutant IDH1 vaccine in newly diagnosed glioma. Noted time point: baseline, week 1 (first vaccination visit). Specified treatment: pre-vaccination baseline after standard-of-care therapy. Assay used: immunoSEQ multiplex PCR; TCRdb lists only in-frame clones, some missing. The data show some 61,000 clones, around 85% seen once. Material: PBMCs, obtained from a glioma patient treated with radiotherapy, temozolomide or both. Every receptor here comes from a man between 25 and 39 years old with glioma.

CDR3 bases: TGCGCCAGCAGGACGGGGGCGCGAGGAAACACCATATATTTT. It translates to CASRTGARGNTIYF. The rearrangement joins TRBV10-2 to TRBJ1-3; the D gene is possibly TRBD1 (6 bases). Per the germline V gene, CDR1 is WSHSY and CDR2 is SAAADI. CDR3 length equals 14 residues. Trimming pared 6 bases from V and 4 bases from J, leaving 13 bases between.

On this clone itself: A junction boundary mismatches the germline segment, possibly from a read error. V and J are TRBV7-6 and TRBJ1-2; 10 bases align to TRBD1. CDR1 SGHVS and CDR2 FNYEAQ come from the germline V gene. This CDR3 is built from 14 residues. DNA for the CDR3: TGTGCCAGCAGCTTAGATGGCAACGACAGGGGGCTGGATTTC. As protein: CASSLDGNDRGLDF.

The genes are TRBV19 and TRBJ2-2; no clear D. V was cut by 3 bases and J by 2 bases, with 10 bases left in between. The CDR3 has 15 amino acids. Germline CDR1 LNHDA, CDR2 SQIVND (reference sequence). The DNA of the CDR3 is TGTGCCAGTAGTATCCCGATCGCTAACACCGGGGAGCTGTTTTTT. Translated, it gives CASSIPIANTGELFF.

CDR3 region: CASSLTGGNTGELFF. CDR3 DNA sequence: TGCGCCAGCAGCTTGACAGGGGGAAACACCGGGGAGCTGTTTTTT. The rearrangement links TRBV5-1 to TRBJ2-2, with 8 nucleotides matching TRBD1. With 1 base clipped from V and 2 bases from J, the junction kept 1 base outside the gene matches. The CDR3 runs to 15 residues. Per the germline V gene, CDR1 is SGHRS and CDR2 is YFSETQ.

The chain joins TRBV6-1 to TRBJ2-7, with D maybe TRBD2 (6 bases). The CDR3 length is 15 residues. V was shortened by 7 bases and J by 4 bases, with 20 bases between the two germline ends. Germline V gives CDR1 MNHNS, CDR2 SASEGT. The CDR3 DNA is TGTGCCAGCATCTTAAGGAGGGCCAACAAGTACGAGCAGTACTTC. Its translation: CASILRRANKYEQYF.

Here the CDR3 DNA reads TGCGCCAGCCGTCTGACAGGGGAGGCACCCGGGGAGCTGTTTTTT. Translating gives CASRLTGEAPGELFF. This sequence joins TRBV5-1 and TRBJ2-2; 8 bases are a match to TRBD1. The CDR3 covers 15 residues. In germline, CDR1 is SGHRS, CDR2 YFSETQ. V lost 7 bases to trimming and J lost 6 bases; unmatched junction nucleotides: 11.

The CDR3 loop reads CASSYHRLTGELFF. Here the CDR3 DNA reads TGCGCCAGCAGCTATCATAGGCTTACCGGGGAGCTGTTTTTT. J is TRBJ2-2 and V is TRBV5-1; D remains unclear. V was trimmed by 3 bases and J by 5 bases, leaving 11 bases between them. This CDR3 is 14 amino acids long. Germline lookup yields CDR1 SGHRS and CDR2 YFSETQ.

The chain couples TRBV4-2 to TRBJ1-5, with TRBD1 matching over 8 bases. This CDR3 is 16 amino acids long. In germline, CDR1 is LGHNA, CDR2 YNFKEQ. Unmatched junction bases numbered 4, after V lost 0 bases and J lost 3 bases. The CDR3 reads CASSQEAGQANQPQHF. Here the CDR3 DNA reads TGTGCCAGCAGCCAAGAGGCGGGACAGGCCAATCAGCCCCAGCATTTT.

The chain is built from TRBV7-2 and TRBJ2-1; no firm D call. Trimming left V 1 base short and J 0 bases short, with 7 bases between. Germline V gene sequence: CDR1 SGHTA, CDR2 FQGNSA. The CDR3 loop spans 15 amino acids. This CDR3 reads CASSLVPSSYNEQFF. The CDR3 nucleotides are TGTGCCAGCAGCTTAGTTCCCAGCTCCTACAATGAGCAGTTCTTC.

The CDR3 bases are TGTGCCAGCAGTTCGTTAGGGGTTTCCTACGAGCAGTACTTC. Translated: CASSSLGVSYEQYF. The chain couples TRBV27 to TRBJ2-7, with D possibly being TRBD1 (5 bases). The ends were cut back, 4 bases at V and 1 base at J, with 11 bases in the middle. This CDR3 is 14 amino acids long. CDR1 and CDR2 from the germline V gene are MNHEY and SMNVEV (reference sequence).

This sequence joins TRBV5-1 and TRBJ1-2, with D possibly being TRBD1 (6 bases). The V gene's germline CDR1 is SGHRS and CDR2 YFSETQ. The CDR3 totals 16 residues. The V end lost 5 bases, the J end lost 2 bases, and 19 bases lay between the germline ends. CDR3 coding DNA: TGCGCCAGCAGGACGCTTGACAGGCCCACCAACTATGGCTACACCTTC. This sequence encodes CASRTLDRPTNYGYTF.

This chain joins TRBV6-5 and TRBJ2-3, with D unclear. V was shortened by 7 bases and J by 2 bases, with 13 bases between the two germline ends. Looked up from germline, CDR1 is MNHEY and CDR2 is SVGAGI. The CDR3 runs to 14 residues. The CDR3 sequence: CASNHRHSTDTQYF. The CDR3 nucleotides are TGTGCCAGCAACCACCGGCACTCCACAGATACGCAGTATTTT.

The rearrangement joins TRBV6-5 to TRBJ1-2; D unclear. Germline V gene data show CDR1 as MNHEY and CDR2 as SVGAGI. V was trimmed by 11 bases and J by 7 bases, leaving 20 bases between them. This CDR3 has 13 residues. The CDR3 region has the DNA TGTGCCGCGCGACGGGGTACTATTGGTGGCTACACCTTC. This sequence encodes CAARRGTIGGYTF.

This chain uses TRBV7-9 with TRBJ2-1; TRBD1 agrees at 11 bases. The V gene end was trimmed by 5 bases and the J gene end by 4 bases; junction bases not matched to a gene: 7. Germline CDR1 reads SEHNR; CDR2 reads FQNEAQ (reference sequence). This CDR3 has 16 amino acids. The CDR3 region has the DNA TGTGCCAGCAGCCCTAGGGGGACAGGGGGTTACAATGAGCAGTTCTTC. Translated: CASSPRGTGGYNEQFF.

The V and J genes are TRBV5-6 and TRBJ1-2; D is unresolved. Germline CDR1 is SGHDT and CDR2 is YYEEEE. V was clipped by 0 bases and J by 3 bases, with 18 bases between them. The CDR3 loop spans 17 amino acids. The CDR3 sequence: CASSLVQRPKVDYGYTF. The CDR3 DNA reads as TGTGCCAGCAGCTTGGTTCAGAGGCCAAAAGTTGACTATGGCTACACCTTC.

This rearrangement joins TRBV2 to TRBJ1-3, with a possible D match to TRBD1 (5 bases). The CDR3 extends over 16 amino acids. Trimming left V 3 bases short and J 0 bases short, with 12 bases between. Per germline, CDR1 SNHLY and CDR2 FYNNEI. The CDR3 nucleotides read TGTGCCAGCAGTGATGGCAGGGTCTTCTCTGGAAACACCATATATTTT. It is translated as CASSDGRVFSGNTIYF.

The chain combines TRBV4-1 with TRBJ1-1; D gene ambiguous. V gave up 0 bases and J gave up 0 bases, with 5 bases separating them. The CDR3 consists of 14 residues. Germline assignment: CDR1 MGHRA and CDR2 YSYEKL. CDR3 protein: CASSQDSMNTEAFF. The CDR3 nucleotides are TGCGCCAGCAGCCAAGATTCAATGAACACTGAAGCTTTCTTT.

The chain recombines TRBV7-6 with TRBJ1-4; tentative D call: TRBD1 (5 bases). Germline CDR1 and CDR2: SGHVS and FNYEAQ. Trimming pared 5 bases from V and 8 bases from J, leaving 18 bases between. This CDR3 has 15 residues. CDR3 DNA: TGTGCCAGCAGCGGGCCCTTGGGGGGAGGAGAAAAACTGTTTTTT. Protein product: CASSGPLGGGEKLFF.

The gene calls are TRBV7-2 and TRBJ1-1, with no clear D. Trimming stripped 2 bases from V and 4 bases from J, with 8 bases between. The CDR3 contains 13 residues. From germline, CDR1 is SGHTA and CDR2 FQGNSA. As DNA, the CDR3 is TGTGCCAGCAGCTTACTCGAGAGCACTGAAGCTTTCTTT. It codes for CASSLLESTEAFF.

The CDR3 DNA sequence: TGTGCCAGTAGTTCCTACTACGAGCAGTACTTC. It codes for CASSSYYEQYF. V is TRBV19 and J is TRBJ2-7; D remains ambiguous. This CDR3 comprises 11 residues. Germline V CDR1 and CDR2: LNHDA, SQIVND (reference sequence). The V and J ends lost 5 bases and 3 bases respectively, with 5 bases between them.

The gene calls are TRBV7-6 and TRBJ2-7; tentatively, D is TRBD2 (6 bases). CDR1 SGHVS and CDR2 FNYEAQ come from the germline V gene. The length of the CDR3 is 13 residues. V was pared by 5 bases and J by 6 bases, with 14 bases between. CDR3 nucleotide sequence: TGTGCCAGCAGCCCGGAGTGGAGGGGCGAGCAGTACTTC. Encoded protein: CASSPEWRGEQYF.

The rearrangement uses TRBV10-3 and TRBJ1-4, with 7 bases aligning to TRBD1. The V segment lost 10 bases and the J segment 5 bases; nucleotides outside the gene matches: 7. Per the germline V gene, CDR1 is ENHRY and CDR2 is SYGVKD. The CDR3 is 13 amino acids. CDR3 residues: CATAGQPNEKLFF. CDR3 DNA sequence: TGTGCCACTGCGGGACAGCCAAATGAAAAACTGTTTTTT.

The gene calls are TRBV6-4 and TRBJ2-6; D uncertain. The germline V and J ends were trimmed by 0 bases and 0 bases, with 3 bases remaining between them. Germline lookup yields CDR1 MRHNA and CDR2 SNTAGT. The CDR3 is 15 residues long. The chain's CDR3 is CASSDSSSGANVLTF. The CDR3 coding sequence is TGTGCCAGCAGTGACTCCAGCTCTGGGGCCAACGTCCTGACTTTC.

The V gene is TRBV13, the J gene TRBJ2-3; D is perhaps TRBD1 (6 bases). V was clipped by 4 bases and J by 2 bases, with 22 bases between them. The CDR3 consists of 18 residues. The V gene's germline CDR1 is PRHDT and CDR2 FYEKMQ (reference sequence). CDR3 DNA: TGTGCCAGCAGCTCCTCGTCAGGGGCTAACTTCCTCACAGATACGCAGTATTTT. It specifies CASSSSSGANFLTDTQYF.

The V and J genes are TRBV6-1 and TRBJ1-5, with D unclear. With 1 base removed from V and 11 bases from J, the gap between germline ends came to 6 bases. The CDR3 totals 11 residues. Germline CDR1 is MNHNS and CDR2 is SASEGT. The DNA for the CDR3 is TGTGCCAGCAGTGAAGGGAGGGCCCAGCATTTT. Encoded protein: CASSEGRAQHF.

The genes are TRBV2 and TRBJ2-1; D possibly matches TRBD1 or TRBD2 (5 bases each). The CDR3 is 14 amino acids. The V end lost 7 bases, the J end lost 0 bases, and 10 bases lay between the germline ends. Looked up from germline, CDR1 is SNHLY and CDR2 is FYNNEI. The CDR3 spells CASTRGSSYNEQFF. CDR3 DNA sequence: TGTGCCAGCACGAGGGGTAGCTCCTACAATGAGCAGTTCTTC.

This clone was found once. V and J are TRBV7-8 and TRBJ2-5, with D perhaps TRBD2 (6 bases). The tail of the sequence fits TRBJ2-7 better, so the J call may be wrong. This CDR3 is 14 amino acids long. Germline V gives CDR1 SGHVS, CDR2 FQNEAQ. This CDR3 reads CASSLVGGTDEQYF. In DNA form, the CDR3 reads TGTGCCAGCAGCTTAGTGGGGGGAACCGACGAGCAGTACTTC.